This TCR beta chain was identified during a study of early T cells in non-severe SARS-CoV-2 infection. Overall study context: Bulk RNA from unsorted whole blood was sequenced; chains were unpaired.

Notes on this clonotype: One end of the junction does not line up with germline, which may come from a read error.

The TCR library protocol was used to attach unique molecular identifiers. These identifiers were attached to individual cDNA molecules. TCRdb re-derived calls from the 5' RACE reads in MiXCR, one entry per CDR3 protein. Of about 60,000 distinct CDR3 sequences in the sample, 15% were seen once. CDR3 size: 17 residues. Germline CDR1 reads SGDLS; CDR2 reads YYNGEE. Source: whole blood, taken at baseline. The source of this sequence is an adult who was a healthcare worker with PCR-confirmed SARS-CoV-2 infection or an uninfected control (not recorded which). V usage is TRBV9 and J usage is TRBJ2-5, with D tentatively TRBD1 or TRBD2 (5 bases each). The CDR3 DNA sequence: TGTGTCAGCAGCGCGGAGGCAGGGTGGAGTGTCGGAGAGACCCAGTACTTC. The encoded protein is CVSSAEAGWSVGETQYF.